Ten or more counts support the clone carrying this T cell receptor beta chain. The antigen is unknown. These data originate in a study of T cells in Graves' hyperthyroidism and ophthalmopathy. Amplification yielded TCR beta CDR3 regions, with RNA transcripts as the source. Primed by the HTBI set, a first-round RT-PCR was run on the TCR CDR3. TCRdb processed the multiplex PCR reads anew with MiXCR; each CDR3 protein has one entry. The table records 280,000 or so distinct CDR3 sequences, 25% to 30% of them present only once. Study-wide findings and caveats: Model predictions of ophthalmopathy came a median about 6.3 months before onset.

The sequence was obtained from a middle-aged man with Graves' hyperthyroidism that later progressed to Graves' ophthalmopathy. Sequencing input: blood.

Written as DNA, the CDR3 is TGTGCCAGCAGCCGACGACAGGGGGCTGACACTGAAGCTTTCTTT. It yields the protein CASSRRQGADTEAFF. The chain combines TRBV4-2 with TRBJ1-1; 10 bases align to TRBD1. The V and J ends lost 4 bases and 3 bases, in that order; junction bases with no gene match: 5. Per the germline V gene, CDR1 is LGHNA and CDR2 is YNFKEQ. This CDR3 contains 15 residues.